This TCR beta chain was sequenced in a study of T-cell reconstitution after alpha-beta-depleted transplantation in children. Trimming took off 0 bases at V and 6 bases at J, with 11 bases between the two ends. The CDR3 runs 15 residues. The germline CDR1 and CDR2 sequences are MNHEY and SMNVEV (reference sequence). For TCRbeta, the library was prepared with unique molecular identifiers. Via MiXCR, TCRdb re-called the PCR reads, giving one row per CDR3 protein. The sample has around 200,000 distinct CDR3 sequences, roughly a sixth seen once. The sequence came from a male patient aged 2-9 years who had a stem cell transplant for acute lymphoblastic leukemia, so the T cells may come from the graft donor. The chain carries TRBV27 and TRBJ1-4, with D hard to call. The material was PBMCs, mostly from graft donor cells, obtained 360 days after TCRalphabeta/CD19-depleted stem cell transplant. CDR3 protein: CASSLSWGRHEKLFF. CDR3 in DNA: TGTGCCAGCAGTTTATCGTGGGGTCGCCATGAAAAACTGTTTTTT. The variable domain in full, with the rest retrieved from reference TRBV27 and TRBJ1-4, is EAQVTQNPRYLITVTGKKLTVTCSQNMNHEYMSWYRQDPGLGLRQIYYSMNVEVTDKGDVPEGYKVSRKEKRNFPLILESPSPNQTSLYFCASSLSWGRHEKLFFGSGTQLSVL.